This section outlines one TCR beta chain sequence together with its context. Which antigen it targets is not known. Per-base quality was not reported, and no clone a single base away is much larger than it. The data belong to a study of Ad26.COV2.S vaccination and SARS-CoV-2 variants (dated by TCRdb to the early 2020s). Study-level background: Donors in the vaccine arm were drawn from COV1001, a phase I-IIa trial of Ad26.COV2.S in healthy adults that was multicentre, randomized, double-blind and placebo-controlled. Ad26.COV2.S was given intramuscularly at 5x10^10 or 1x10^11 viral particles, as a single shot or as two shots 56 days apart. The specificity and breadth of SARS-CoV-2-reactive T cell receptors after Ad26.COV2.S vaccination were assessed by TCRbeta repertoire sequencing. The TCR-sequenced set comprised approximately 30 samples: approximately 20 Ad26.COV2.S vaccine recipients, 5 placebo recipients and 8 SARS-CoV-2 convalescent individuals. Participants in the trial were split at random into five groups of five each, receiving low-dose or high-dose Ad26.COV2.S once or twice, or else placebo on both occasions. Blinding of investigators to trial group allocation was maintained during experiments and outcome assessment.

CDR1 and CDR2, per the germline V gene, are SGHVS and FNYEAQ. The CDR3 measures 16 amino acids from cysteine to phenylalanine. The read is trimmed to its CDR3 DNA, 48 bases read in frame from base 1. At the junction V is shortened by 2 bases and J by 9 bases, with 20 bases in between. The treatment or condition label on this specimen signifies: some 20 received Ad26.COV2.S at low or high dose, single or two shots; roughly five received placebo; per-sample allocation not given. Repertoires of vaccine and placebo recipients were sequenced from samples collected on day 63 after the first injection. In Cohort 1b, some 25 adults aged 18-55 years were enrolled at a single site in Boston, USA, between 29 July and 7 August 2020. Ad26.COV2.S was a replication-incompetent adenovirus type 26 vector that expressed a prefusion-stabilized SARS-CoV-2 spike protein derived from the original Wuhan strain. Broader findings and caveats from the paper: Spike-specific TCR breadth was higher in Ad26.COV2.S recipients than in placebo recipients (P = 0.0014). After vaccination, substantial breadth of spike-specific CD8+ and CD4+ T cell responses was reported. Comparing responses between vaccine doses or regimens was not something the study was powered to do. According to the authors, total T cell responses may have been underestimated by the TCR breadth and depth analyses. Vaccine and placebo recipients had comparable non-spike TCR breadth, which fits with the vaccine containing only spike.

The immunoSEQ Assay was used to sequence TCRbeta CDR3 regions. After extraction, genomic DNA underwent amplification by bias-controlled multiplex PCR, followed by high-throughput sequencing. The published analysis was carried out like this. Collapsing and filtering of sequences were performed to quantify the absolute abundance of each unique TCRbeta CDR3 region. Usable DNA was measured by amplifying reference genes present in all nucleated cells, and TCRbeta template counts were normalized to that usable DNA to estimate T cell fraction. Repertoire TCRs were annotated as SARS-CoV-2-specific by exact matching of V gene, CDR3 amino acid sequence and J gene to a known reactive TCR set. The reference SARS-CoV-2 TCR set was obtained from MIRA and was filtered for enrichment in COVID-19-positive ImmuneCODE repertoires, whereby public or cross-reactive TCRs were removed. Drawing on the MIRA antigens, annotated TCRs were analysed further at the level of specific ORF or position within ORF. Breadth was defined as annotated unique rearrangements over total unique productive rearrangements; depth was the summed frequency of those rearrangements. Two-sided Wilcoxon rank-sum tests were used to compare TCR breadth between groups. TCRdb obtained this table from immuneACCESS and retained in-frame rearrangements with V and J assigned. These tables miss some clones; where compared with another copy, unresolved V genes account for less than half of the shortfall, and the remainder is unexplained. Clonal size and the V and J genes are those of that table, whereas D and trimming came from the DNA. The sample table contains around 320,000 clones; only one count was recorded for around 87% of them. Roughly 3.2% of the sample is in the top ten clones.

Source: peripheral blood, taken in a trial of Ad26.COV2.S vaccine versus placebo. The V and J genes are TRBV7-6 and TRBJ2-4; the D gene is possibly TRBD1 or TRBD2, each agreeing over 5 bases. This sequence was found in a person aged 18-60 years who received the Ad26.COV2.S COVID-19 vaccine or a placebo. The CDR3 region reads CASSLSPGPMYGIQYF. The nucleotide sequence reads TGTGCCAGCAGCTTATCCCCGGGACCGATGTATGGCATTCAGTACTTC. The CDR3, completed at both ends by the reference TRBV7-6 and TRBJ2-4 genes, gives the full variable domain GAGVSQSPRYKVTKRGQDVALRCDPISGHVSLYWYRQALGQGPEFLTYFNYEAQQDKSGLPNDRFSAERPEGSISTLTIQRTEQRDSAMYRCASSLSPGPMYGIQYFGAGTRLSVL.